The 4 T cell receptor beta chains in this list originate from one sample, sequenced in a study of CD8+CD57+ T cells in acquired aplastic anemia. Profiling of TCR beta VDJ combinations and CDR3 sequences used genomic DNA as template. In TCRdb, the reads were re-called with MiXCR into one record per CDR3 protein. The table shows hundreds of thousands of distinct CDR3 sequences, with approximately 51% occurring only once. Those patients picked for sequencing had displayed CD8+CD57+ cell expansion on flow cytometry. Specimen: sorted CD4+, CD8+, or CD8+CD57+ T cells (not recorded which) from PBMCs. The source of these receptors is a human donor with aplastic anemia.

The chain uses TRBV6-2 or TRBV6-3 and TRBJ1-6; D is undetermined. The CDR3 spans 17 residues. Per the germline V gene, CDR1 is MNHEY and CDR2 is SVGEGT. The V and J ends lost 2 bases and 0 bases respectively, with 11 bases between them. The CDR3 nucleotides read TGTGCCAGCAGTTACACGAGTGGTAGCTCCTATAATTCACCCCTCCACTTT. It yields the protein CASSYTSGSSYNSPLHF.

The chain carries TRBV2 and TRBJ1-1; D is undetermined. There are 11 residues in the CDR3. Trimming left V 1 base short and J 10 bases short, with 7 bases between. Germline CDR1 is SNHLY and CDR2 is FYNNEI. The CDR3 DNA reads as TGTGCCAGCAGTGAAGGGAGTTCAGCTTTCTTT. As protein: CASSEGSSAFF.

This clonotype was found many times. This chain's CDR3 is CASSPGFLQTDTQYF. The CDR3 DNA follows: TGTGCCAGCAGCCCCGGGTTTCTACAGACAGATACGCAGTATTTT. The V gene is TRBV9, the J gene TRBJ2-3; the D is unclear. V shed 4 bases and J shed 3 bases, with 15 bases lying between them. Germline CDR1 is SGDLS and CDR2 is YYNGEE. The CDR3 sequence is 15 residues long.

Worth noting for this clonotype: One end of the junction varies from germline; a read error may be responsible. This rearrangement joins TRBV18 to TRBJ2-6; TRBD2 might be the D (6 bases). Germline values: CDR1 KGHSH, CDR2 LQKENI. The CDR3 covers 15 residues. CDR3 in amino acids: CAGSPSGAGANVLTF. The DNA for the CDR3 is TGTGCCGGCTCGCCCTCGGGGGCTGGGGCCAACGTCCTGACTTTC.